The 13 T cell receptor beta chains below were found in one sample sequenced in a study of blood T cell repertoires in COVID-19. Data came from immunoSEQ multiplex PCR; TCRdb stores just in-frame clones and leaves some out. This table holds some 230,000 clones, roughly four fifths found once. Sequencing was done on a sample of peripheral blood. Source of these receptors: a woman between 50 and 59 years old with acute or convalescent COVID-19.

The chain links TRBV9 to TRBJ1-4; the D gene is possibly TRBD1 (6 bases). Per germline, CDR1 SGDLS and CDR2 YYNGEE. There are 16 residues in the CDR3. The V gene lost 2 bases and the J gene lost 1 base, with 12 bases spanning the gap. The CDR3, as DNA: TGTGCCAGCAGCGTCGACGCGACAGGAACTAATGAAAAACTGTTTTTT. It specifies CASSVDATGTNEKLFF.

This chain links TRBV10-3 with TRBJ1-1; D is unclear. The V end lost 6 bases, the J end lost 5 bases, and 10 bases lay between the germline ends. CDR3 size: 12 residues. Germline V CDR1 and CDR2: ENHRY, SYGVKD. As DNA, the CDR3 is TGTGCCATCAGAACTCGGGGTACTGAAGCTTTCTTT. This gives the protein CAIRTRGTEAFF.

The gene calls are TRBV7-3 and TRBJ2-3; D gene unclear. CDR3 length equals 13 residues. Looked up from germline, CDR1 is SGHTA and CDR2 is FQGTGA. The germline V and J ends were trimmed by 0 bases and 1 base, with 2 bases remaining between them. The CDR3 sequence: CASSLTGTDTQYF. The CDR3 coding sequence is TGTGCCAGCAGCTTAACCGGCACAGATACGCAGTATTTT.

The chain links TRBV27 to TRBJ1-1; D might be TRBD1 (5 bases). This CDR3 region has 14 residues. Looked up from germline, CDR1 is MNHEY and CDR2 is SMNVEV (reference sequence). V was pared by 3 bases and J by 4 bases, with 12 bases between. The CDR3 region is CASSLFRVGTEAFF. Here the CDR3 DNA reads TGTGCCAGCAGTTTGTTCAGGGTTGGCACTGAAGCTTTCTTT.

This chain links TRBV7-8 with TRBJ1-5; the D gene is possibly TRBD1 (5 bases). Trimming left V 4 bases short and J 7 bases short, with 17 bases between. Per germline, CDR1 SGHVS and CDR2 FQNEAQ. The CDR3 extends over 15 amino acids. The CDR3 bases are TGTGCCAGCAGCTCCCCCGGGGGGGGTCAACAGCCCCAGCATTTT. Translated: CASSSPGGGQQPQHF.

The V and J genes are TRBV5-4 and TRBJ1-3; 10 positions agree with TRBD1. V trimming: 4 bases; J trimming: 2 bases; junction bases outside the gene matches: 6. The CDR3 spans 16 residues. Germline CDR1 SGHNT, CDR2 YYREEE (reference sequence). The CDR3 region has the DNA TGTGCCAGCAGCCAGGGACAGGGGCTCGCTGGAAACACCATATATTTT. As protein: CASSQGQGLAGNTIYF.

In its sample, this clone was seen a few times. This chain uses TRBV29-1 with TRBJ2-2, with D possibly matching TRBD1 (7 bases). V was shortened by 5 bases and J by 5 bases, with 15 bases between the two germline ends. Per the germline V gene, CDR1 is SQVTM and CDR2 is ANQGSEA. This CDR3 is 14 amino acids long. Here the CDR3 reads CSVRAGGLTGELFF. As DNA, the CDR3 is TGCAGCGTTCGGGCAGGGGGGCTAACCGGGGAGCTGTTTTTT.

For this clone: The same CDR3 is also encoded by other DNA sequences in this sample. For the CDR3, the DNA is TGTGCCAGCAGCCGGACAGGCTACGAGCAGTACTTC. Amino acids: CASSRTGYEQYF. The chain couples TRBV6-5 to TRBJ2-7; 7 positions match TRBD1. V lost 6 bases and J lost 3; bases outside the gene matches: 2. The germline gives CDR1 MNHEY, CDR2 SVGAGI. CDR3 length: 12 amino acids.

The chain combines TRBV7-3 with TRBJ2-1; 8 bases match TRBD2. This CDR3 is built from 16 residues. Germline loops: CDR1 SGHTA, CDR2 FQGTGA. The junction had 6 bases not matched to a gene; V was cut back by 5 bases and J by 0 bases. The CDR3 coding sequence is TGTGCCAGCAGCCTTAGCGGGGCCAGCTCCTACAATGAGCAGTTCTTC. Residues: CASSLSGASSYNEQFF.

This chain uses TRBV4-3 with TRBJ2-2; a possible D gene is TRBD1 (7 bases). The germline V gene has CDR1 LGHNA and CDR2 YSLEER. Trimming left V 0 bases short and J 5 bases short, with 13 bases between. This CDR3 comprises 16 residues. The CDR3 region has the DNA TGCGCCAGCAGCCAAGATGTCAGGGGGAGGACCGGGGAGCTGTTTTTT. Amino acids: CASSQDVRGRTGELFF.

J is TRBJ1-2 and V is TRBV7-8; D gene uncertain. This CDR3 spans 15 amino acids. The V end was cut by 0 bases, the J end by 4 bases, with 12 bases between. Germline CDR1 reads SGHVS; CDR2 reads FQNEAQ. The CDR3 loop is CASSLAMGAAYGYTF. CDR3 sequence (DNA): TGTGCCAGCAGCTTAGCGATGGGAGCGGCCTATGGCTACACCTTC. Using reference TRBV7-8 and TRBJ1-2 for the parts outside the CDR3, the full variable domain is GAGVSQSPRYKVAKRGQDVALRCDPISGHVSLFWYQQALGQGPEFLTYFQNEAQLDKSGLPSDRFFAERPEGSVSTLKIQRTQQEDSAVYLCASSLAMGAAYGYTFGSGTRLTVV.

CDR3 in DNA: TGTGCCAGCAGAACTACTAGCGGTTCCTACGAGCAGTACTTC. It translates to CASRTTSGSYEQYF. The rearrangement joins TRBV28 to TRBJ2-7; 8 nucleotides match TRBD2. The V gene's germline CDR1 is MDHEN and CDR2 SYDVKM. The CDR3 is 14 residues long. Losses at the gene ends were 6 bases for V and 1 base for J; bases not matched to a gene: 5.

The chain has TRBV25-1 and TRBJ1-6; D remains ambiguous. This CDR3 contains 14 residues. The V gene's germline CDR1 is MGHDK and CDR2 SYGVNS. V lost 8 bases, J lost 13 bases, and 21 bases lay in between. This CDR3 is CASALGDNKAPLHF. The CDR3 DNA reads as TGTGCCAGCGCCTTAGGAGATAATAAGGCGCCCCTCCACTTT.